Given below is one T cell receptor (beta chain) in context. What it binds is not known. Primers: 60 V beta forward and 13 J beta reverse. Profiled with immunoSEQ multiplex PCR; TCRdb holds only in-frame clones, not every one. The sample has fewer than 100,000 clones, 80% to 90% seen once. J gave up 1 base and V 6 bases, and 9 bases lay outside the gene matches. CDR1 and CDR2 from the germline V gene are SGHRS and YFSETQ. CDR3 size: 16 residues. This entry comes from a study of glioma-infiltrating T cells after dendritic cell vaccination. Study-level points and caveats: Higher pretreatment TIL content predicted longer progression-free time and survival.

This chain joins TRBV5-1 and TRBJ2-2, with 7 bases fitting TRBD1. The sequence came from a human donor with glioblastoma. The specimen comprised blood, sampled before dendritic cell vaccination. The CDR3 bases are TGCGCCAGCAAGATATTCGGGACAGAGAACACCGGGGAGCTGTTTTTT. Translation: CASKIFGTENTGELFF.